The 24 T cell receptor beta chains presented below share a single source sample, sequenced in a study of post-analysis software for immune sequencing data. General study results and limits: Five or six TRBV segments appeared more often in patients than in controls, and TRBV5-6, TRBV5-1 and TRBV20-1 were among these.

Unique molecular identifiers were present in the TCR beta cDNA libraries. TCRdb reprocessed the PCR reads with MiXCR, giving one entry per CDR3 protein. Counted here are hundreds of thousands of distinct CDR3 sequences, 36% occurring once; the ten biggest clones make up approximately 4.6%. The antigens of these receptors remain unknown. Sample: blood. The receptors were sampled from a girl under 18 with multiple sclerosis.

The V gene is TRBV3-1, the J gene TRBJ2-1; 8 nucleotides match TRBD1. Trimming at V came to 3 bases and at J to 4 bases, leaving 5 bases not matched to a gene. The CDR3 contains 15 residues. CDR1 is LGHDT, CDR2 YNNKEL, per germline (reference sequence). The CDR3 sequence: CASSQPGQAYNEQFF. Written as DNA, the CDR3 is TGTGCCAGCAGCCAGCCGGGACAGGCGTACAATGAGCAGTTCTTC.

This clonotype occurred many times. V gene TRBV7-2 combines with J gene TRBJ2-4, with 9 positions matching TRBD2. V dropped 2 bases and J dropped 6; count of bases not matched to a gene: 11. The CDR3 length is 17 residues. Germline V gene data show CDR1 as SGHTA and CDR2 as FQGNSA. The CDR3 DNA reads TGTGCCAGCAGCTTATATATAGCGGGAGTGGGTGGAAACATTCAGTACTTC. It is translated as CASSLYIAGVGGNIQYF.

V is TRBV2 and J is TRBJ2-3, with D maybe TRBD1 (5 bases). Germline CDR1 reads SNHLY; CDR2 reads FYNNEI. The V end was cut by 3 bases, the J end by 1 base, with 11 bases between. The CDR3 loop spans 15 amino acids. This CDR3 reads CASSDPLGGTDTQYF. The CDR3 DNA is TGTGCCAGCAGTGATCCCCTAGGGGGCACAGATACGCAGTATTTT.

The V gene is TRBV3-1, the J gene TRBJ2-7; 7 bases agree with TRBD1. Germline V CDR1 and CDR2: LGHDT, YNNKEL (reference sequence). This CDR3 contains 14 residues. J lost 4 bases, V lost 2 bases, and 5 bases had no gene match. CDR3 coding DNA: TGTGCCAGCAGCCAATCGGGACAGCAATACGAGCAGTACTTC. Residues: CASSQSGQQYEQYF.

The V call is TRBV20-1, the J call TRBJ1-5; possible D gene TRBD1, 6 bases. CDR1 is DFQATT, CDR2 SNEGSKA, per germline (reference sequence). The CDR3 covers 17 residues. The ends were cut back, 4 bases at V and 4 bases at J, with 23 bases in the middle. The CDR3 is CSAIDPTGNGGNQPQHF. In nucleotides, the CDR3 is TGCAGTGCTATAGACCCCACAGGGAACGGAGGAAATCAGCCCCAGCATTTT.

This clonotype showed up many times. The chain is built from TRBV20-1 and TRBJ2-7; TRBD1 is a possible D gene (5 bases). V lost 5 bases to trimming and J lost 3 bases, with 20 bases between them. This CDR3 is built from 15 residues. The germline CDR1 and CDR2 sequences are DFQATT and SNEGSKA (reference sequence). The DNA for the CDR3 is TGCAGTGCTGTACGGGCCAGGGTTGGTTACTACGAGCAGTACTTC. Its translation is CSAVRARVGYYEQYF.

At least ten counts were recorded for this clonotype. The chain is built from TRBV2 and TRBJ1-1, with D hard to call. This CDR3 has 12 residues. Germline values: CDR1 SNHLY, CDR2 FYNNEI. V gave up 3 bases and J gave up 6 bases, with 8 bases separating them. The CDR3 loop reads CASSDRIAEAFF. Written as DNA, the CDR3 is TGTGCCAGCAGTGACAGGATCGCTGAAGCTTTCTTT.

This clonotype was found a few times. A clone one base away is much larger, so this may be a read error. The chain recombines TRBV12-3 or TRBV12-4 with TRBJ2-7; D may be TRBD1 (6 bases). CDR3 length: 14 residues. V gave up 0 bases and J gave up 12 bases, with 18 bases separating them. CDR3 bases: TGTGCCAGCAGTTTAGCCGGACAGCAAGAGACCCGGTACTTC. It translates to CASSLAGQQETRYF.

The CDR3 bases are TGTGCCAGCAGCCAAGACGGGCACTACACCTTC. As protein: CASSQDGHYTF. The rearrangement uses TRBV4-2 and TRBJ1-2; D gene unclear. This CDR3 is 11 amino acids long. Germline values: CDR1 LGHNA, CDR2 YNFKEQ. The germline V and J ends were trimmed by 0 bases and 10 bases, with 6 bases remaining between them.

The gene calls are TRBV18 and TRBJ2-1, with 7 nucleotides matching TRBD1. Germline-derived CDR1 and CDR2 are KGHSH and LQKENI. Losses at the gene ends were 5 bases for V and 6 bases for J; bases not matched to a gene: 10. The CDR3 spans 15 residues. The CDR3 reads CASSSTGFPANEQFF. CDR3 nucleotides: TGTGCCAGCTCATCGACAGGGTTCCCCGCCAATGAGCAGTTCTTC.

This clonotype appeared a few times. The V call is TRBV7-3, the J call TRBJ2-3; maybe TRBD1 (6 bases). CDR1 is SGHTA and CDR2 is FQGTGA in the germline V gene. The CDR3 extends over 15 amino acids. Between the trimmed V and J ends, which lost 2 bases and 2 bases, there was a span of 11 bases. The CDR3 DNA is TGTGCCAGCAGCTTACGGGGACACGACACAGATACGCAGTATTTT. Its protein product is CASSLRGHDTDTQYF.

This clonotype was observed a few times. CDR3 DNA: TGTGCCAGTAGTATCAGGGGGGGGCCTAGCGACCCTGACAATGAGCAGTTCTTC. Its translation: CASSIRGGPSDPDNEQFF. The J gene is TRBJ2-1, the V gene TRBV19; tentatively, D is TRBD1 or TRBD2 (7 bases each). V gave up 3 bases and J gave up 5 bases, with 23 bases separating them. Germline CDR1 reads LNHDA; CDR2 reads SQIVND (reference sequence). This CDR3 is 18 amino acids long.

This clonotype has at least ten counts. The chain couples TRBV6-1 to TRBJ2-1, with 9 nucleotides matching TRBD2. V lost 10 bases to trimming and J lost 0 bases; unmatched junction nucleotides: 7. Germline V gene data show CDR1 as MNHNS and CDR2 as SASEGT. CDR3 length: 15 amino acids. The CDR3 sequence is CATCVTSGSYNEQFF. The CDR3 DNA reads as TGTGCCACTTGCGTGACTAGCGGCTCCTACAATGAGCAGTTCTTC.

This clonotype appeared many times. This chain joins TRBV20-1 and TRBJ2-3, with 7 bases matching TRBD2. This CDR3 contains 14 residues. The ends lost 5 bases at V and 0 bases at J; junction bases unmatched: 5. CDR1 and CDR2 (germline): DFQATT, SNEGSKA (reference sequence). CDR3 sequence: CSALAGESTDTQYF. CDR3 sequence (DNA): TGCAGTGCTCTGGCGGGAGAGAGCACAGATACGCAGTATTTT.

The DNA for the CDR3 is TGTGCCAGCAGCTCCTTCAGGAGCTCCTATAATTCACCCCTCCACTTT. It specifies CASSSFRSSYNSPLHF. The J gene is TRBJ1-6, the V gene TRBV7-8; D is unclear. The CDR3 is 16 amino acids. In germline, CDR1 is SGHVS, CDR2 FQNEAQ. V was clipped by 4 bases and J by 0 bases, with 10 bases between them. Complete variable domain (other parts from reference TRBV7-8 and TRBJ1-6): GAGVSQSPRYKVAKRGQDVALRCDPISGHVSLFWYQQALGQGPEFLTYFQNEAQLDKSGLPSDRFFAERPEGSVSTLKIQRTQQEDSAVYLCASSSFRSSYNSPLHFGNGTRLTVT.

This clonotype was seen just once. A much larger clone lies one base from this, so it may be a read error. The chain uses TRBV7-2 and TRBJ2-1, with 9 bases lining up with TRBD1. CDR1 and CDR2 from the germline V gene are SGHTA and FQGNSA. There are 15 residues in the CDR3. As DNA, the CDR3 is TGTGCCGGCAGCCCTCCGGGACAGGGAGGCAATGAGCAGTTCTTC. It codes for CAGSPPGQGGNEQFF.

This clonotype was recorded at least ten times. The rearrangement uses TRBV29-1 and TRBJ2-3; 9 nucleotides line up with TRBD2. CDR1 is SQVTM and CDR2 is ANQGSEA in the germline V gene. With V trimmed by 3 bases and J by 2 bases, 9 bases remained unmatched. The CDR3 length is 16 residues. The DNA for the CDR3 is TGCAGCGTTGATTTTCCGGGACTAGCATCCACAGATACGCAGTATTTT. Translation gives CSVDFPGLASTDTQYF.

The CDR3 sequence is CASRGVINIQYF. DNA for the CDR3: TGTGCCAGCAGGGGAGTTATAAACATTCAGTACTTC. This chain joins TRBV2 and TRBJ2-4; tentative D call: TRBD2 (5 bases). The CDR3 spans 12 residues. The germline CDR1 and CDR2 sequences are SNHLY and FYNNEI. The V and J ends lost 6 bases and 6 bases respectively, with 9 bases between them.

The CDR3 spells CASSYRAGTSGDTDTQYF. DNA for the CDR3: TGTGCCAGCAGTTATCGCGCCGGGACTAGCGGAGACACAGATACGCAGTATTTT. This rearrangement joins TRBV6-5 to TRBJ2-3; 11 bases are a match to TRBD2. This CDR3 spans 18 amino acids. The ends lost 3 bases at V and 2 bases at J; junction bases unmatched: 10. The germline CDR1 and CDR2 sequences are MNHEY and SVGAGI.

The CDR3 nucleotides are TGTGCCAGCAGTTGGCAGACAGGTGCTAACTATGGCTACACCTTC. It yields the protein CASSWQTGANYGYTF. The V gene is TRBV13, the J gene TRBJ1-2; D possibly corresponds to TRBD1 (6 bases). V shed 6 bases and J shed 0 bases, with 14 bases lying between them. This CDR3 is 15 amino acids long. The germline V gene has CDR1 PRHDT and CDR2 FYEKMQ (reference sequence).

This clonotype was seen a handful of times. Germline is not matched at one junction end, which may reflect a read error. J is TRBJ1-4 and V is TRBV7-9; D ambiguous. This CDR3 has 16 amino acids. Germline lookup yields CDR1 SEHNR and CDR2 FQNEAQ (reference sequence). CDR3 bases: TGTGCCAGCACCATTGACACGGAGGCAACTAATGAAAAACGGTTTTTT. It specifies CASTIDTEATNEKRFF.

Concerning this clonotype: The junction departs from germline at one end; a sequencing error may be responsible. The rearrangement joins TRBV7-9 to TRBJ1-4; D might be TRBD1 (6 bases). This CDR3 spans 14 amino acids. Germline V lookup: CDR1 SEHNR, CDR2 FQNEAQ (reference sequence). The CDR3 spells CASSTGTYNEKRFF. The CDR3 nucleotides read TGTGCCAGCAGCACCGGGACATACAATGAAAAACGGTTTTTT.

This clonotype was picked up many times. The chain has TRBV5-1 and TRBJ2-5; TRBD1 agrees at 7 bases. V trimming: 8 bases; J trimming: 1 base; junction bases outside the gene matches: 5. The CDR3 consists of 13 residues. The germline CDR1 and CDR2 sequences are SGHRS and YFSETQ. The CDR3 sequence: CASSGQPQETQYF. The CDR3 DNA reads TGCGCCAGTTCGGGACAGCCCCAAGAGACCCAGTACTTC.

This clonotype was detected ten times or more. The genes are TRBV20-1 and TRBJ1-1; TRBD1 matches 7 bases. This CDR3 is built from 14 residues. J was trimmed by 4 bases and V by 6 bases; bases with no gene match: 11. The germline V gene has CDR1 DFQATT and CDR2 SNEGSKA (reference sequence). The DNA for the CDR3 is TGCAGTGCCAAACCCGGGACAGCGAGCACTGAAGCTTTCTTT. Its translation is CSAKPGTASTEAFF.